The rows below give T cell receptor beta chains drawn from one sample of a study of CD8 T cells in Susac syndrome. TCRdb processed the immunoSEQ multiplex PCR reads anew with MiXCR; each CDR3 protein has one entry. The sample has roughly 200,000 distinct CDR3 sequences, 80% to 95% seen once. Sequencing used CD4+ T cells from PBMCs. The receptors originated from a human donor in good health. CDR3s include the opening cysteine and the closing phenylalanine or tryptophan. The D gene is left open where the match is weak. Only part of the rows carry a size: once, few, many, or a class if the clone is expanded.

abundance,j_gene,v_gene,d_gene,CDR3aa,CDR3nt
NA,TRBJ1-3,TRBV3-1,NA,CASSRTGTSGNTIYF,TGTGCCAGCAGCCGGACCGGGACCTCTGGAAACACCATATATTTT
NA,TRBJ2-1,TRBV12-3/TRBV12-4,TRBD1,CASRQGNEQFF,TGTGCCAGCAGACAGGGGAACGAGCAGTTCTTC
NA,TRBJ2-6,TRBV9,TRBD2,CASSVHFERGGRSSGANVLTF,TGTGCCAGCAGCGTACACTTCGAGCGGGGGGGTCGTAGCTCTGGGGCCAACGTCCTGACTTTC
NA,TRBJ2-5,TRBV5-1,NA,CASSLGPAQETQYF,TGCGCCAGCAGCTTGGGACCGGCCCAAGAGACCCAGTACTTC
NA,TRBJ1-1,TRBV12-3/TRBV12-4,TRBD1,CASRSQGADTEAFF,TGTGCCAGCAGGTCACAGGGGGCCGACACTGAAGCTTTCTTT
NA,TRBJ1-2,TRBV5-1,NA,CASSPGSANYGYTF,TGCGCCAGCAGCCCGGGTTCAGCTAACTATGGCTACACCTTC
NA,TRBJ2-3,TRBV20-1,TRBD2,CSSPPGLAIGGGITDTQYF,TGCAGCTCCCCCCCGGGACTAGCAATAGGGGGGGGGATCACAGATACGCAGTATTTT
NA,TRBJ2-2,TRBV5-1,NA,CASSLGVNTGELFF,TGTGCCAGCAGTTTGGGGGTAAACACCGGGGAGCTGTTTTTT
NA,TRBJ2-3,TRBV10-2,NA,CASSDTRVTDTQYF,TGCGCCAGCAGTGATACCCGGGTGACAGATACGCAGTATTTT
NA,TRBJ1-4,TRBV3-1,NA,CASSQVQGTSNEKLFF,TGTGCCAGCAGCCAAGTTCAGGGGACGTCTAATGAAAAACTGTTTTTT
NA,TRBJ2-4,TRBV6-5,NA,CASSYSAGYDKNIQYF,TGTGCCAGCAGTTACTCGGCAGGGTACGACAAAAACATTCAGTACTTC
NA,TRBJ2-5,TRBV7-2,NA,CASSMGLPGETQYF,TGTGCCAGCAGCATGGGGCTCCCGGGAGAGACCCAGTACTTC
NA,TRBJ1-2,TRBV15,TRBD1,CATSSADRDYGYTF,TGTGCCACCAGCAGTGCGGACAGGGACTATGGCTACACCTTC
once,TRBJ2-2,TRBV5-4,NA,CASSLPPPNTGELFF,TGTGCCAGCAGCTTACCCCCACCAAACACCGGGGAGCTGTTTTTT
NA,TRBJ2-2,TRBV5-1,NA,CASSSRVGGPGELFF,TGCGCCAGCAGCTCCAGGGTCGGGGGCCCCGGGGAGCTGTTTTTT
NA,TRBJ1-1,TRBV7-2,NA,CASSLEATYTEAFF,TGTGCCAGCAGCTTAGAAGCGACTTACACTGAAGCTTTCTTT
NA,TRBJ2-1,TRBV29-1,NA,CSERGPYNEQFF,TGCAGCGAGAGGGGTCCCTACAATGAGCAGTTCTTC
NA,TRBJ2-5,TRBV28,NA,CASSLGTQVQETQYF,TGTGCCAGCAGTTTGGGCACACAGGTCCAAGAGACCCAGTACTTC
NA,TRBJ2-1,TRBV2,TRBD1,CASSATGREQFF,TGTGCCAGCAGTGCGACAGGGCGTGAGCAGTTCTTC
NA,TRBJ2-1,TRBV6-6,NA,CASSRRDPYNEQFF,TGTGCCAGCAGCCGCCGGGACCCCTACAATGAGCAGTTCTTC
NA,TRBJ2-3,TRBV24-1,NA,CATSDARGSTDTQYF,TGTGCCACCAGTGATGCTAGGGGCAGCACAGATACGCAGTATTTT
once,TRBJ1-2,TRBV7-2,NA,CASSPERANGYTF,TGTGCCAGCAGCCCCGAGCGCGCGAACGGCTACACCTTC
NA,TRBJ1-2,TRBV5-1,TRBD1,CASSLAGQEDGYTF,TGCGCCAGCAGCTTGGCGGGACAGGAGGATGGCTACACCTTC
NA,TRBJ1-5,TRBV12-3/TRBV12-4,NA,CASTQVQGGQPQHF,TGTGCCAGCACCCAGGTCCAGGGAGGTCAGCCCCAGCATTTT
NA,TRBJ2-7,TRBV19,NA,CASSITGKLAAYEQYF,TGTGCCAGTAGTATAACAGGGAAATTGGCAGCCTACGAGCAGTACTTC
NA,TRBJ2-1,TRBV12-3/TRBV12-4,TRBD1,CASKIRDRDFNEQFF,TGTGCCAGCAAGATCCGGGACAGGGACTTCAATGAGCAGTTCTTC
NA,TRBJ1-2,TRBV11-1,TRBD1,CASSLLDRTNYGYTF,TGTGCCAGCAGCCTATTGGACAGGACTAACTATGGCTACACCTTC
NA,TRBJ1-5,TRBV12-3/TRBV12-4,TRBD1,CASSSDRGNQPQHF,TGTGCCAGCAGTTCTGACAGGGGTAATCAGCCCCAGCATTTT
NA,TRBJ2-4,TRBV20-1,TRBD2,CSAGGGLGGNIQYF,TGCAGTGCTGGAGGGGGACTAGGGGGAAACATTCAGTACTTC
NA,TRBJ1-5,TRBV20-1,NA,CSAIYRTSNQPQHF,TGCAGTGCTATTTACCGTACAAGCAATCAGCCCCAGCATTTT
NA,TRBJ1-2,TRBV5-1,TRBD1,CASSPGQAYGYTF,TGCGCCAGCAGCCCCGGACAGGCCTATGGCTACACCTTC
NA,TRBJ1-2,TRBV7-2,NA,CASSSDTVYGYTF,TGTGCCAGCAGCTCCGACACAGTCTATGGCTACACCTTC
NA,TRBJ1-2,TRBV12-3/TRBV12-4,NA,CASSLGRRGYTF,TGTGCCAGCAGTTTAGGACGACGGGGCTACACCTTC
NA,TRBJ1-2,TRBV28,NA,CASSLFGDGYTF,TGTGCCAGCAGTTTATTTGGGGATGGCTACACCTTC
NA,TRBJ2-6,TRBV5-1,TRBD2,CASSRRGDGNVLTF,TGCGCCAGCAGCCGGCGGGGGGATGGCAACGTCCTGACTTTC
NA,TRBJ1-5,TRBV28,TRBD1,CASRTVGQGGNQPQHF,TGTGCCAGCAGGACGGTAGGACAGGGTGGCAATCAGCCCCAGCATTTT
NA,TRBJ2-7,TRBV28,TRBD1,CASSLGDRGGYEQYF,TGTGCCAGCAGCCTGGGGGACAGGGGAGGCTACGAGCAGTACTTC
NA,TRBJ1-6,TRBV6-5,TRBD1,CASSYSTTGTSSYNSPLHF,TGTGCCAGCAGTTACTCGACGACAGGGACGAGCTCCTATAATTCACCCCTCCACTTT
NA,TRBJ2-3,TRBV10-3,TRBD2,CAAASGGAEDTQYF,TGTGCCGCGGCTAGCGGGGGGGCCGAAGATACGCAGTATTTT
NA,TRBJ1-4,TRBV29-1,TRBD1,CSVEQGLGEKLFF,TGCAGCGTCGAACAGGGGTTGGGTGAAAAACTGTTTTTT
once,TRBJ1-1,TRBV10-3,NA,CAITPSGSLNTEAFF,TGTGCCATCACCCCCTCAGGGTCACTGAACACTGAAGCTTTCTTT
NA,TRBJ1-2,TRBV7-8,TRBD1,CASSLTGDRGYTF,TGTGCCAGCAGCTTAACAGGGGACCGGGGCTACACCTTC
NA,TRBJ1-1,TRBV3-1,NA,CASSQDTRGSTEAFF,TGTGCCAGCAGCCAAGATACCCGGGGGAGCACTGAAGCTTTCTTT
NA,TRBJ2-5,TRBV12-3/TRBV12-4,TRBD1,CASRRQGALTETQYF,TGTGCCAGCAGGCGACAGGGGGCGCTTACCGAGACCCAGTACTTC
NA,TRBJ1-1,TRBV19,TRBD1,CASSTWTGGRTEAFF,TGTGCCAGTAGTACGTGGACAGGGGGCAGGACTGAAGCTTTCTTT
NA,TRBJ1-4,TRBV5-1,NA,CASSLDKSATNEKLFF,TGCGCCAGCAGCCTGGATAAATCAGCAACTAATGAAAAACTGTTTTTT
NA,TRBJ2-3,TRBV29-1,TRBD2,CSAPRSRGGGTDTQYF,TGCAGCGCCCCGAGGTCTCGTGGGGGGGGGACAGATACGCAGTATTTT
few,TRBJ2-1,TRBV4-3,TRBD2,CASSPSGGAYNEQFF,TGCGCCAGCAGCCCTAGCGGGGGGGCCTACAATGAGCAGTTCTTC
NA,TRBJ2-3,TRBV2,TRBD2,CASWGLAGGGTDTQYF,TGTGCCAGCTGGGGACTAGCGGGGGGCGGCACAGATACGCAGTATTTT
NA,TRBJ1-4,TRBV6-6,NA,CASSYGQGTNEKLFF,TGTGCCAGCAGTTACGGCCAGGGAACTAATGAAAAACTGTTTTTT
NA,TRBJ2-3,TRBV4-1,NA,CASSQRELTDTQYF,TGCGCCAGCAGCCAACGGGAACTTACCGATACGCAGTATTTT
NA,TRBJ1-5,TRBV28,NA,CASSRGTLPDQPQHF,TGTGCCAGCAGCCGCGGGACCTTGCCGGATCAGCCCCAGCATTTT
NA,TRBJ2-2,TRBV7-9,NA,CASSLDGTHTGELFF,TGTGCCAGCAGCTTAGACGGGACACACACCGGGGAGCTGTTTTTT
once,TRBJ1-4,TRBV7-2,NA,CASSGDGGANEKLFF,TGTGCCAGCAGCGGAGACGGTGGTGCTAATGAAAAACTGTTTTTT
NA,TRBJ1-6,TRBV20-1,TRBD1,CSARPPTGGHSPLHF,TGCAGTGCTCGCCCGCCGACAGGGGGCCATTCACCCCTCCACTTT
NA,TRBJ1-2,TRBV5-6,NA,CASKILGGGGGYGYTF,TGTGCCAGCAAGATTCTGGGGGGAGGAGGCGGGTATGGCTACACCTTC
NA,TRBJ1-1,TRBV2,TRBD1,CASIYRGLNTEAFF,TGTGCCAGCATCTACAGGGGTTTGAACACTGAAGCTTTCTTT
NA,TRBJ2-1,TRBV14,TRBD2,CASSPYSGYMNEQFF,TGTGCCAGCAGCCCCTATAGCGGGTACATGAATGAGCAGTTCTTC
NA,TRBJ2-5,TRBV5-1,NA,CASKENPADRAQYF,TGCGCCAGCAAGGAAAATCCCGCCGACCGGGCCCAGTACTTC
NA,TRBJ1-4,TRBV18,NA,CASSPRPTGLNEKLFF,TGTGCCAGCTCACCACGACCGACAGGACTTAATGAAAAACTGTTTTTT